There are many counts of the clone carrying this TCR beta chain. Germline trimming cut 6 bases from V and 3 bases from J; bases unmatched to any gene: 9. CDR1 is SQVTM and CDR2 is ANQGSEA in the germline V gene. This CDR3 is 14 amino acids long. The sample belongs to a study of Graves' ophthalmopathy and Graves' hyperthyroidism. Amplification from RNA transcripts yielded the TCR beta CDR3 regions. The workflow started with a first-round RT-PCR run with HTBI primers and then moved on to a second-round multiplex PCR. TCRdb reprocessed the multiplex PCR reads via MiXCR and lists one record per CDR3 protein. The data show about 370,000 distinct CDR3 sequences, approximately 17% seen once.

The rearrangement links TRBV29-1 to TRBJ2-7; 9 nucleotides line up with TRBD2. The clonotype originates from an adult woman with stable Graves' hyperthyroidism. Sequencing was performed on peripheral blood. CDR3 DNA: TGCAGCGTAGAAATAGCGGGAGCGGACTACGAGCAGTACTTC. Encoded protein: CSVEIAGADYEQYF.